These 8 T cell receptor beta chains were sequenced from one sample in a study of radiotherapy plus CTLA-4 blockade in lung cancer. TCRdb's table, derived via immunoSEQ multiplex PCR, lists solely in-frame clones and lacks some. The sample holds about 78,000 clones, approximately 83% seen once. Here the sequenced sample was peripheral blood, taken from a patient treated with radiotherapy plus ipilimumab. Receptors originate from a human donor with non-small cell lung cancer who had a partial response to radiotherapy plus ipilimumab.

This chain connects TRBV10-1 to TRBJ2-5, with D perhaps TRBD2 (5 bases). The CDR3 is 14 amino acids. The ends were cut back, 3 bases at V and 0 bases at J, with 8 bases in the middle. CDR1 is WNHNN and CDR2 is SYGVQD in the germline V gene (reference sequence). The DNA for the CDR3 is TGCGCCAGCAGTGATAGCGACTACCAAGAGACCCAGTACTTC. It yields the protein CASSDSDYQETQYF.

The J gene is TRBJ1-1, the V gene TRBV15; TRBD1 might be the D (6 bases). The germline CDR1 and CDR2 sequences are LNHNV and YYDKDF (reference sequence). Trimming left V 1 base short and J 4 bases short, with 13 bases between. The CDR3 covers 15 residues. In DNA form, the CDR3 reads TGTGCCACCAGCAGAGGGAACAGGGCGGGCACTGAAGCTTTCTTT. Translated, it gives CATSRGNRAGTEAFF.

The chain uses TRBV2 and TRBJ1-4; a possible D gene is TRBD1 (6 bases). The CDR3 length is 14 residues. Trimming shortened V by 7 bases and J by 2 bases, and 11 bases separated the two germline ends. The germline CDR1 and CDR2 sequences are SNHLY and FYNNEI. The CDR3 DNA follows: TGTGCCAGCATGTCAAGGGGGACTAATGAAAAACTGTTTTTT. Its translation: CASMSRGTNEKLFF. Complete variable domain (other parts from reference TRBV2 and TRBJ1-4): EPEVTQTPSHQVTQMGQEVILRCVPISNHLYFYWYRQILGQKVEFLVSFYNNEISEKSEIFDDQFSVERPDGSNFTLKIRSTKLEDSAMYFCASMSRGTNEKLFFGSGTQLSVL.

The V and J genes are TRBV5-1 and TRBJ2-7, with D maybe TRBD2 (5 bases). The CDR3 totals 15 residues. The V end was cut by 1 base, the J end by 7 bases, with 18 bases between. The V gene's germline CDR1 is SGHRS and CDR2 YFSETQ. CDR3 amino acids: CASSLQGPGWEEQYF. The CDR3 nucleotides are TGCGCCAGCAGCTTGCAAGGTCCCGGATGGGAGGAGCAGTACTTC.

Details on this clone: Relative to the germline gene, one junction end is altered; a read error may explain this. The V call is TRBV7-7, the J call TRBJ2-5, with TRBD1 matching 9 bases. This CDR3 is built from 13 residues. CDR1 and CDR2 (germline): SSHAT, FNYEAQ (reference sequence). Here the CDR3 reads CASSRGQGETQYF. Written as DNA, the CDR3 is TGTGCTAGCAGCAGGGGACAGGGTGAGACCCAGTACTTC. Full variable domain (rest looked up from reference TRBV7-7 and TRBJ2-5): GAGVSQSPRYKVTKRGQDVTLRCDPISSHATLYWYQQALGQGPEFLTYFNYEAQPDKSGLPSDRFSAERPEGSISTLTIQRTEQRDSAMYRCASSRGQGETQYFGPGTRLLVL.

The chain is built from TRBV27 and TRBJ1-4, with 7 bases fitting TRBD1. CDR3 length: 18 residues. Germline V gene data show CDR1 as MNHEY and CDR2 as SMNVEV (reference sequence). V lost 4 bases to trimming and J lost 8 bases; unmatched junction nucleotides: 19. The CDR3 DNA follows: TGTGCCAGCAGTTCCGACAGGGCGGAGAGTCGGTTTAAGGAAAAACTGTTTTTT. Protein sequence: CASSSDRAESRFKEKLFF.

The rearrangement joins TRBV6-5 to TRBJ2-1; no clear D. This CDR3 comprises 14 residues. V lost 1 base to trimming and J lost 5 bases, with 9 bases between them. CDR1 MNHEY and CDR2 SVGAGI come from the germline V gene. CDR3 sequence (DNA): TGTGCCAGCAGTTACTTGCGTGCGGACAATGAGCAGTTCTTC. Protein product: CASSYLRADNEQFF.

The chain has TRBV5-1 and TRBJ2-7, with 8 bases identical to TRBD2. Trimming at V came to 4 bases and at J to 5 bases, leaving 5 bases not matched to a gene. This CDR3 is built from 13 residues. The V gene's germline CDR1 is SGHRS and CDR2 YFSETQ. In nucleotides, the CDR3 is TGCGCCAGCAGCGGCGGGAGGACCCACGAGCAGTACTTC. It specifies CASSGGRTHEQYF.